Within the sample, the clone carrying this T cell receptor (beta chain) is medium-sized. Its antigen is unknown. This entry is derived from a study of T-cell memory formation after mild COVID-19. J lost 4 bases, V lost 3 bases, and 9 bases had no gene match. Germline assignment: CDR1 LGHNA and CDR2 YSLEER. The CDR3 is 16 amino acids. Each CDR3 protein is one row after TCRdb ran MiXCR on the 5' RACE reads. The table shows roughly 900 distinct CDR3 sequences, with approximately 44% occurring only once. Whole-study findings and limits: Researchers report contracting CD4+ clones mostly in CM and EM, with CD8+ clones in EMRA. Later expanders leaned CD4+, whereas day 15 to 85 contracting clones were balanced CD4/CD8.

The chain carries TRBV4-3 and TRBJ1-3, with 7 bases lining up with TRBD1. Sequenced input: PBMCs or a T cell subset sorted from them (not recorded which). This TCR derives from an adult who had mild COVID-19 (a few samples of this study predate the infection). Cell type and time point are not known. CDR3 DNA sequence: TGCGCCAGCAGCCAGGGTACAGGGGTAACGGGAAACACCATATATTTT. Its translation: CASSQGTGVTGNTIYF.